These 31 T cell receptor beta chains share one sample of origin, sequenced in a study of cytomegalovirus exposure and HLA in healthy donors. A multiplex PCR was run with 60 Vbeta primers and 13 Jbeta primers. Clones were sequenced by immunoSEQ multiplex PCR, and TCRdb holds only the in-frame ones, with some missing. The sample lists roughly 110,000 clones, around 73% seen once, with roughly 8% in the top ten. The sequencing sample was made of PBMCs. These receptor sequences come from a man aged 30-40 years in good health and CMV-seronegative.

The chain combines TRBV15 with TRBJ2-2, with D unresolved. CDR1 LNHNV and CDR2 YYDKDF come from the germline V gene (reference sequence). The V gene lost 4 bases and the J gene lost 7 bases, with 7 bases spanning the gap. The CDR3 contains 12 residues. The CDR3 bases are TGTGCCACCAGCACCAGTATCGGGGAGCTGTTTTTT. Protein: CATSTSIGELFF.

The genes are TRBV6-5 and TRBJ2-3, with TRBD2 matching over 7 bases. The germline gives CDR1 MNHEY, CDR2 SVGAGI. The CDR3 runs 14 residues. V was pared by 0 bases and J by 3 bases, with 0 bases of the junction left unmatched. The CDR3 here is CASSYSGGTDTQYF. Here the CDR3 DNA reads TGTGCCAGCAGTTACTCGGGAGGGACAGATACGCAGTATTTT.

The chain has TRBV27 and TRBJ2-5; TRBD2 aligns across 11 bases. Looked up from germline, CDR1 is MNHEY and CDR2 is SMNVEV (reference sequence). After removal of 6 bases from V and 5 bases from J, the junction contained 8 bases not matched to a gene. The CDR3 is 15 amino acids. CDR3 coding DNA: TGTGCCAGCAGGGTAGCGGGAGGGCGAGCGGAGACCCAGTACTTC. It specifies CASRVAGGRAETQYF.

The genes are TRBV30 and TRBJ2-7; no definite D call. Germline-derived CDR1 and CDR2 are GTSNPN and SVGIG (reference sequence). Trimming pared 4 bases from V and 1 base from J, leaving 5 bases between. The CDR3 has 11 amino acids. CDR3: CAWTVSYEQYF. The CDR3 DNA is TGTGCCTGGACAGTGTCCTACGAGCAGTACTTC. Complete variable domain (other parts from reference TRBV30 and TRBJ2-7): SQTIHQWPATLVQPVGSPLSLECTVEGTSNPNLYWYRQAAGRGLQLLFYSVGIGQISSEVPQNLSASRPQDRQFILSSKKLLLSDSGFYLCAWTVSYEQYFGPGTRLTVT.

This sequence joins TRBV5-1 and TRBJ1-3; a possible D gene is TRBD1 (6 bases). CDR3 length equals 18 residues. V lost 5 bases to trimming and J lost 0 bases, with 21 bases between them. Germline CDR1 is SGHRS and CDR2 is YFSETQ. This chain's CDR3 is CASSPAGTQTYSGNTIYF. CDR3 in DNA: TGCGCCAGCAGTCCGGCCGGGACACAAACCTACTCTGGAAACACCATATATTTT. Supplemented by reference TRBV5-1 and TRBJ1-3, the full variable domain reads KAGVTQTPRYLIKTRGQQVTLSCSPISGHRSVSWYQQTPGQGLQFLFEYFSETQRNKGNFPGRFSGRQFSNSRSEMNVSTLELGDSALYLCASSPAGTQTYSGNTIYFGEGSWLTVV.

The chain joins TRBV9 to TRBJ2-3; possibly TRBD1 for D (5 bases). The germline V gene has CDR1 SGDLS and CDR2 YYNGEE. The V and J ends lost 4 bases and 1 base respectively, with 7 bases between them. The CDR3 is 13 residues long. The DNA of the CDR3 is TGTGCCAGCAGCCCGACAGGCACAGATACGCAGTATTTT. Residues: CASSPTGTDTQYF.

This chain uses TRBV4-1 with TRBJ2-1, with 7 bases aligning to TRBD2. The ends lost 0 bases at V and 5 bases at J; junction bases unmatched: 19. Germline V CDR1 and CDR2: MGHRA, YSYEKL. The CDR3 contains 20 residues. The CDR3 DNA follows: TGCGCCAGCAGCCAAGACCCCCCCCGGGGGGTAGCGGGCACCAACAATGAGCAGTTCTTC. It specifies CASSQDPPRGVAGTNNEQFF.

J is TRBJ1-1 and V is TRBV9; D is undetermined. The germline CDR1 and CDR2 sequences are SGDLS and YYNGEE. This CDR3 has 14 amino acids. Trimming took 4 bases from V and 4 from J, leaving 14 bases between them. CDR3 amino acids: CASSTGTVGTEAFF. The CDR3 nucleotides are TGTGCCAGCAGCACCGGAACAGTGGGCACTGAAGCTTTCTTT.

The chain joins TRBV5-1 to TRBJ2-3; 13 bases agree with TRBD2. Germline CDR1 and CDR2: SGHRS and YFSETQ. V lost 3 bases and J lost 4; bases outside the gene matches: 5. This CDR3 has 16 residues. CDR3 coding DNA: TGCGCCAGCAGCTCATCCGGACTAGCGGGAGCAGATACGCAGTATTTT. Amino acids: CASSSSGLAGADTQYF. Full variable domain (missing parts from reference TRBV5-1 and TRBJ2-3): KAGVTQTPRYLIKTRGQQVTLSCSPISGHRSVSWYQQTPGQGLQFLFEYFSETQRNKGNFPGRFSGRQFSNSRSEMNVSTLELGDSALYLCASSSSGLAGADTQYFGPGTRLTVL.

In DNA form, the CDR3 reads TGTGCCAGCAGCCAAGATTTCCTGCAGAATGAAAAACTGTTTTTT. As protein: CASSQDFLQNEKLFF. V is TRBV4-2 and J is TRBJ1-4; D uncertain. V gave up 0 bases and J gave up 5 bases, with 10 bases separating them. CDR3 size: 15 residues. Germline lookup yields CDR1 LGHNA and CDR2 YNFKEQ.

This chain uses TRBV27 with TRBJ1-1; TRBD1 matches 8 bases. The CDR3 has 13 amino acids. The germline V gene has CDR1 MNHEY and CDR2 SMNVEV (reference sequence). V lost 10 bases and J lost 4; bases outside the gene matches: 8. The CDR3 protein is CATKDRVATEAFF. In nucleotides, the CDR3 is TGTGCCACCAAGGACAGGGTGGCCACTGAAGCTTTCTTT.

V usage is TRBV28 and J usage is TRBJ2-7, with 7 bases aligning to TRBD1. Germline V lookup: CDR1 MDHEN, CDR2 SYDVKM. V shed 5 bases, J shed 4 bases, and the junction held 5 bases outside the gene matches. This CDR3 is 13 amino acids long. CDR3 sequence: CASSLQQGYEQYF. Here the CDR3 DNA reads TGTGCCAGCAGTCTCCAACAGGGGTACGAGCAGTACTTC.

The V and J genes are TRBV11-2 and TRBJ2-1; 8 nucleotides line up with TRBD2. Germline V gene data show CDR1 as SGHAT and CDR2 as FQNNGV. CDR3 length equals 16 residues. The J segment lost 3 bases and the V segment lost 7 bases, leaving 11 bases of the junction unmatched. As DNA, the CDR3 is TGTGCCAGCATCCACAACAGCGGGAGAGGCTACAATGAGCAGTTCTTC. Translation: CASIHNSGRGYNEQFF.

V usage is TRBV20-1 and J usage is TRBJ2-7; no firm D call. The CDR3 is made up of 11 amino acids. CDR1 is DFQATT and CDR2 is SNEGSKA in the germline V gene (reference sequence). V shed 2 bases and J shed 4 bases, with 6 bases lying between them. CDR3 bases: TGCAGTGCTAGATTTTCATACGAGCAGTACTTC. Encoded protein: CSARFSYEQYF.

This rearrangement joins TRBV6-4 to TRBJ2-2; TRBD2 matches 9 bases. The CDR3 loop spans 15 amino acids. Losses at the gene ends were 7 bases for V and 5 bases for J; bases not matched to a gene: 8. CDR1 and CDR2 from the germline V gene are MRHNA and SNTAGT. In DNA, the CDR3 is TGTGCCAGCACTGAGCTAGCGGGGACAACCGGGGAGCTGTTTTTT. Translation gives CASTELAGTTGELFF.

CDR3 nucleotide sequence: TGCGCCAGCAGCTTGGCCGGGGGGCTCGCAAACACCATATATTTT. Translating gives CASSLAGGLANTIYF. The chain is built from TRBV5-1 and TRBJ1-3, with D maybe TRBD1 (6 bases). Germline V lookup: CDR1 SGHRS, CDR2 YFSETQ. The CDR3 is 15 amino acids. Trimming took 0 bases from V and 6 from J, leaving 13 bases between them.

Only a few counts were recorded for this clone. V and J are TRBV7-8 and TRBJ1-2; 7 bases agree with TRBD1. This CDR3 contains 15 residues. The germline CDR1 and CDR2 sequences are SGHVS and FQNEAQ. Losses at the gene ends were 1 base for V and 4 bases for J; bases not matched to a gene: 6. CDR3 sequence: CASSLETGVGYGYTF. The CDR3 DNA is TGTGCCAGCAGCTTAGAAACAGGGGTTGGCTATGGCTACACCTTC. The complete variable domain, with remaining parts taken from reference TRBV7-8 and TRBJ1-2, reads GAGVSQSPRYKVAKRGQDVALRCDPISGHVSLFWYQQALGQGPEFLTYFQNEAQLDKSGLPSDRFFAERPEGSVSTLKIQRTQQEDSAVYLCASSLETGVGYGYTFGSGTRLTVV.

The chain is built from TRBV29-1 and TRBJ1-2, with 8 bases that match TRBD1. Germline V gives CDR1 SQVTM, CDR2 ANQGSEA. The CDR3 length is 14 residues. The ends lost 1 base at V and 7 bases at J; junction bases unmatched: 8. The CDR3 is CSVEGGQGAGGYTF. In DNA, the CDR3 is TGCAGCGTTGAAGGGGGGCAGGGGGCGGGTGGCTACACCTTC.

J is TRBJ1-5 and V is TRBV5-1, with a weak D call TRBD1 (5 bases). Germline V CDR1 and CDR2: SGHRS, YFSETQ. Between the trimmed V and J ends, which lost 0 bases and 0 bases, there was a span of 7 bases. The CDR3 contains 15 residues. CDR3 region: CASSLEGDSNQPQHF. CDR3 DNA sequence: TGCGCCAGCAGCTTGGAAGGGGATAGCAATCAGCCCCAGCATTTT.

V gene TRBV2 combines with J gene TRBJ1-5; 7 bases are a match to TRBD1. Germline values: CDR1 SNHLY, CDR2 FYNNEI. This CDR3 has 14 residues. V lost 7 bases, J lost 9 bases, and 12 bases stayed unmatched. The CDR3, as DNA: TGTGCCAGCAACTCAGGACAGGCGAGGGGGCCCCAGCATTTT. Protein sequence: CASNSGQARGPQHF.

The CDR3 here is CASSLGSSGAQETQYF. The CDR3 DNA reads TGCGCCAGCAGCTTAGGGTCTAGCGGGGCCCAAGAGACCCAGTACTTC. The rearrangement joins TRBV5-1 to TRBJ2-5; 9 nucleotides match TRBD2. V was clipped by 2 bases and J by 1 base; unmatched bases: 6. Per the germline V gene, CDR1 is SGHRS and CDR2 is YFSETQ. The CDR3 is 16 amino acids.

The chain links TRBV5-1 to TRBJ1-2; D not resolved. The CDR3 totals 15 residues. Per the germline V gene, CDR1 is SGHRS and CDR2 is YFSETQ. Trimming pared 0 bases from V and 6 bases from J, leaving 15 bases between. The DNA for the CDR3 is TGCGCCAGCAGCTTGGGACAATCCAACTTGGATGGCTACACCTTC. Translation gives CASSLGQSNLDGYTF.

The chain combines TRBV28 with TRBJ2-7; maybe TRBD2 (5 bases). The CDR3 loop spans 13 amino acids. Germline V lookup: CDR1 MDHEN, CDR2 SYDVKM. Between the trimmed V and J ends, which lost 5 bases and 2 bases, there was a span of 10 bases. The CDR3 region has the DNA TGTGCCAGCAGTCCCCCGGGGACCTACGAGCAGTACTTC. Its translation: CASSPPGTYEQYF.

This chain connects TRBV2 to TRBJ2-2, with 12 bases that match TRBD2. The CDR3 length is 17 residues. Germline V gene data show CDR1 as SNHLY and CDR2 as FYNNEI. The trim removed 11 bases at V and 2 bases at J, leaving 12 bases unmatched. CDR3: CAGRLAGDSLNTGELFF. CDR3 DNA sequence: TGTGCCGGGCGACTAGCGGGGGATTCCCTAAACACCGGGGAGCTGTTTTTT.

V usage is TRBV5-1 and J usage is TRBJ2-2, with 7 positions matching TRBD1. Germline V CDR1 and CDR2: SGHRS, YFSETQ. J lost 6 bases, V lost 4 bases, and 6 bases had no gene match. CDR3 size: 14 residues. CDR3 in amino acids: CASSIGQAAGELFF. The CDR3 DNA reads as TGCGCCAGCAGCATAGGACAGGCGGCCGGGGAGCTGTTTTTT.

There are a few counts of this clone. The gene calls are TRBV30 and TRBJ1-1; a weak D match, TRBD1 (5 bases). Germline lookup yields CDR1 GTSNPN and CDR2 SVGIG (reference sequence). The CDR3 covers 13 residues. The V and J ends lost 1 base and 6 bases respectively, with 12 bases between them. CDR3 nucleotides: TGTGCCTGGAGTGCCGCAGGGTTCGCTGAAGCTTTCTTT. It is translated as CAWSAAGFAEAFF. Drawing the rest from reference TRBV30 and TRBJ1-1, the complete variable domain is SQTIHQWPATLVQPVGSPLSLECTVEGTSNPNLYWYRQAAGRGLQLLFYSVGIGQISSEVPQNLSASRPQDRQFILSSKKLLLSDSGFYLCAWSAAGFAEAFFGQGTRLTVV.

This sequence joins TRBV18 and TRBJ1-5; 8 bases fit TRBD1. The V and J ends lost 3 bases and 6 bases, in that order; junction bases with no gene match: 4. Germline assignment: CDR1 KGHSH and CDR2 LQKENI. CDR3 length: 14 residues. CDR3 bases: TGTGCCAGCTCACCGTCAGGGGGCGGTCAGCCCCAGCATTTT. Translating it yields CASSPSGGGQPQHF.

This CDR3 reads CASNLGAYNSPLHF. The CDR3 DNA reads TGTGCCAGCAACCTCGGGGCCTATAATTCACCCCTCCACTTT. V usage is TRBV6-6 and J usage is TRBJ1-6; D gene ambiguous. V lost 7 bases and J lost 2, with 9 bases in between. In germline, CDR1 is MNHNY, CDR2 SVGAGI (reference sequence). There are 14 residues in the CDR3.

This clone has only a few counts. V gene TRBV5-4 combines with J gene TRBJ2-4; 9 bases line up with TRBD2. The germline V gene encodes CDR1 SGHNT and CDR2 YYREEE (reference sequence). The V segment lost 0 bases and the J segment 3 bases; nucleotides outside the gene matches: 4. The CDR3 runs to 16 residues. Here the CDR3 DNA reads TGTGCCAGCAGCTTGGAACTAGCGGGCGTCAAAAACATTCAGTACTTC. It codes for CASSLELAGVKNIQYF.

CDR3 in DNA: TGTGCCAGCAGCTCGCTAGGGGCGAACAATTCACCCCTCCACTTT. As protein: CASSSLGANNSPLHF. V gene TRBV11-1 combines with J gene TRBJ1-6; D perhaps matches TRBD1 (5 bases). Germline CDR1 and CDR2: SGHAT and FQDESV (reference sequence). The CDR3 contains 15 residues. Trimming took 4 bases from V and 7 from J, leaving 14 bases between them.

This clone occurred a few times. The genes are TRBV27 and TRBJ2-2; 13 positions match TRBD2. The V gene end was trimmed by 0 bases and the J gene end by 3 bases; junction bases not matched to a gene: 16. The CDR3 is made up of 22 amino acids. Germline values: CDR1 MNHEY, CDR2 SMNVEV (reference sequence). For the CDR3, the DNA is TGTGCCAGCAGTTTATCGTCGGACCGCGGACTAGCGGGGGTTTGGGACACCGGGGAGCTGTTTTTT. This codes for CASSLSSDRGLAGVWDTGELFF.